This T cell receptor beta chain was captured by sequencing in a study of blood T cell repertoires in COVID-19. Study-wide background: The United States, Italy and Spain supplied acute and convalescent COVID-19 samples. Sample material is recorded as cDNA or gDNA derived from T cells, B-cell-depleted T cells, or PBMCs.

In the 2 weeks before study entry, exposed participants met a COVID-19 case, which was PCR-confirmed or clinician-diagnosed. Only one count was recorded for this clone. Per the germline V gene, CDR1 is MNHEY and CDR2 is SVGAGI. The ends were cut back, 5 bases at V and 7 bases at J, with 15 bases in the middle. CDR3 length equals 15 residues. Per the original data handling: Scientists estimated how many nucleated cells there were by amplifying reference gene primers. The protocol was immunoSEQ multiplex PCR, while the TCRdb copy is restricted to in-frame clones and leaves out a portion. The V and J calls and clone size were taken over from that table, and D and trimming were inferred from the DNA. The sample yields roughly 200,000 clones, less than 90% seen once.

The chain recombines TRBV6-5 with TRBJ1-6, with TRBD1 as a possible D gene (5 bases). The specimen was PBMCs or T cells enriched from blood (not recorded which). This sequence originates from a young woman who had been exposed to COVID-19. This CDR3 is CASSPDRITNSPLHF. The DNA for the CDR3 is TGTGCCAGCAGTCCAGACAGAATTACGAATTCACCCCTCCACTTT.